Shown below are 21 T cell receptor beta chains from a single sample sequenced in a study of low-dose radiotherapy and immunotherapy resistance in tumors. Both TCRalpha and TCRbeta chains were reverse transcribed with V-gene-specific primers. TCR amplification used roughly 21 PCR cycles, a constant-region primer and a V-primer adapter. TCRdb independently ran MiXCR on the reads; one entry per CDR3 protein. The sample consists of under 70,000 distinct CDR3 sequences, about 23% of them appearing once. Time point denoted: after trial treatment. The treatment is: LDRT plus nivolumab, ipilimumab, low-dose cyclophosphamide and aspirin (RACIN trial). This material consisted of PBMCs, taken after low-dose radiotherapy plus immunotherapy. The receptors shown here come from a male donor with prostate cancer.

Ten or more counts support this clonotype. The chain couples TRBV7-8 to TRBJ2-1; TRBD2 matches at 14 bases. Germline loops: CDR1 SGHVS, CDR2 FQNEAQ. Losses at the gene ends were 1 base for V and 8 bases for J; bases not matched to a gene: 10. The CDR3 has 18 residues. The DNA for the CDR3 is TGTGCCAGCAGCTTAGTGAAGACTAGCGGGAGGGGTCTGTATGAGCAGTTCTTC. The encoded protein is CASSLVKTSGRGLYEQFF.

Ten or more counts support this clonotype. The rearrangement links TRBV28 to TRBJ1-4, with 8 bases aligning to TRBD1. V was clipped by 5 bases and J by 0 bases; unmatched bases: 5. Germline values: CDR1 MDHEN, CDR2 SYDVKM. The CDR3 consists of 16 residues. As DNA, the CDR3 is TGTGCCAGCAGTCCGCAGGGGGCCGCAACTAATGAAAAACTGTTTTTT. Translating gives CASSPQGAATNEKLFF.

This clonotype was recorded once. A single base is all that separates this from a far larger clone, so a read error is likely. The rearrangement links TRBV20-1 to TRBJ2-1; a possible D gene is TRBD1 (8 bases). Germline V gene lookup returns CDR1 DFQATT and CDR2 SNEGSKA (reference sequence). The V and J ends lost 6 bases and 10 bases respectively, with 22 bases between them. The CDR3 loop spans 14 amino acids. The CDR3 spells CSAPKQGGDYEQFF. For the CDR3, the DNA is TGCAGTGCACCCAAACAGGGGGGGGACTACGAGCAGTTCTTC.

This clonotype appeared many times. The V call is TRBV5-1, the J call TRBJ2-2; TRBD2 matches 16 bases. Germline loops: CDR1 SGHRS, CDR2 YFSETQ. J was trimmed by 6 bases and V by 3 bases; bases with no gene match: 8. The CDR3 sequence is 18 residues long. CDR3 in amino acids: CASSSGLAGGPRAGELFF. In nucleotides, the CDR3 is TGCGCCAGCAGCTCGGGACTAGCGGGAGGGCCCAGGGCCGGGGAGCTGTTTTTT.

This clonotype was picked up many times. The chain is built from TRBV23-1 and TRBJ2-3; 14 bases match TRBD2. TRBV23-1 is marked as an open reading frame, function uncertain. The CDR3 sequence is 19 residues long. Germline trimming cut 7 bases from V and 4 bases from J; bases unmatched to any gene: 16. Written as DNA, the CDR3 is TGCGCCAGCAAGCGGGGGCCCGGGACTAGCGGGAGAGTCCCAGATACGCAGTATTTT. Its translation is CASKRGPGTSGRVPDTQYF.

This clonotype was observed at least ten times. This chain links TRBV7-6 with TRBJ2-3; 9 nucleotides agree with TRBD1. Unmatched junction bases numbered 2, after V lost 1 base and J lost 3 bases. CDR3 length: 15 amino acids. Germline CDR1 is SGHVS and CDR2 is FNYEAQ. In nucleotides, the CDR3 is TGTGCCAGCAGCTTAGGGACAGGGGCGACAGATACGCAGTATTTT. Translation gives CASSLGTGATDTQYF.

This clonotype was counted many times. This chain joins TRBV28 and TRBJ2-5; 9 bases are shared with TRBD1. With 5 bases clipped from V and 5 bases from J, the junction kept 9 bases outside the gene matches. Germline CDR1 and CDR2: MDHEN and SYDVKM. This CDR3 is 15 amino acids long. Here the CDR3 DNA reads TGTGCCAGCAGTAAGCCGGGACAGGGATATGAGACCCAGTACTTC. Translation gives CASSKPGQGYETQYF.

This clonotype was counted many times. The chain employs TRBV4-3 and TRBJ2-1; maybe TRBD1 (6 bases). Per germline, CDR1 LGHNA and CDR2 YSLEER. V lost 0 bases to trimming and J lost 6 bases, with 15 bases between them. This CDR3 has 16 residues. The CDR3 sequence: CASSQDLGGTGNEQFF. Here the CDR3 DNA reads TGCGCCAGCAGCCAAGATCTAGGGGGTACGGGCAATGAGCAGTTCTTC.

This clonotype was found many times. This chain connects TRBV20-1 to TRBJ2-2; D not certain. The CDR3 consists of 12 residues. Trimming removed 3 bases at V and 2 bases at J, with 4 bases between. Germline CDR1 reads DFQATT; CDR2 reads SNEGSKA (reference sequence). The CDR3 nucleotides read TGCAGTGCTAGTCTAAACACCGGGGAGCTGTTTTTT. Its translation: CSASLNTGELFF.

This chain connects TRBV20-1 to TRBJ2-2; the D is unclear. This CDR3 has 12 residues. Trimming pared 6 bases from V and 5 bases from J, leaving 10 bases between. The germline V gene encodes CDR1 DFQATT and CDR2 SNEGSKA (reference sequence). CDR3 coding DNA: TGCAGTGCCCTGAAGGGAACCGGGGAGCTGTTTTTT. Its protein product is CSALKGTGELFF.

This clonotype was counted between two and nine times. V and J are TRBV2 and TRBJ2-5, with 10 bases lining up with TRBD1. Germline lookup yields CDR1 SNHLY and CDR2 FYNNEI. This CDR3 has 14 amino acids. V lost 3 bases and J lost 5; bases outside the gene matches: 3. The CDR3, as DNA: TGTGCCAGCAGTGAGCTGGGACAGGGGGAGACCCAGTACTTC. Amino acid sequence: CASSELGQGETQYF.

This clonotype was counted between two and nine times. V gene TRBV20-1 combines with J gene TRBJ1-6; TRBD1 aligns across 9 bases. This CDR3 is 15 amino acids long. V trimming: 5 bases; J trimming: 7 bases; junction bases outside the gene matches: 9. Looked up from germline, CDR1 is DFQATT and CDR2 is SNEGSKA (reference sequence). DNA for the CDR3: TGCAGTGCTGAAGACTATGGGACAGGGAATTCACCCCTCCACTTT. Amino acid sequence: CSAEDYGTGNSPLHF.

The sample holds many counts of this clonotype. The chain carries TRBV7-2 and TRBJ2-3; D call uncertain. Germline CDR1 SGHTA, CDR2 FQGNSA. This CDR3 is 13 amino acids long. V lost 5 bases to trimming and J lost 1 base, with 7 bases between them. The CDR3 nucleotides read TGTGCCAGCAGCAGCTATCGCACAGATACGCAGTATTTT. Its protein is CASSSYRTDTQYF.

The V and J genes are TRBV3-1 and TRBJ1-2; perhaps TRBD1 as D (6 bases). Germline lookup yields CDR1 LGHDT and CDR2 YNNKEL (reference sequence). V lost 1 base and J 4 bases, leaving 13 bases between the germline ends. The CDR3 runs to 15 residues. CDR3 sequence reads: CASSQVQGQRYGYTF. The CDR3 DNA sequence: TGTGCCAGCAGCCAAGTCCAGGGGCAGCGCTATGGCTACACCTTC.

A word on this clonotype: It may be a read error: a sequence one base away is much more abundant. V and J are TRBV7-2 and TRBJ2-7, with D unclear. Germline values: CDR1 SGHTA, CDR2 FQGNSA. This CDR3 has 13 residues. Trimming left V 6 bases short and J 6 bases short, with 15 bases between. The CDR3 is CASSTTSGTEQYF. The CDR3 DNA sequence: TGTGCCAGCAGTACAACCTCAGGTACCGAGCAGTACTTC.

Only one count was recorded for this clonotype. CDR3 in amino acids: CAWSVGSTDTQYF. CDR3 DNA sequence: TGTGCCTGGAGTGTCGGGAGCACAGATACGCAGTATTTT. The V gene is TRBV30, the J gene TRBJ2-3; D is undetermined. With 0 bases removed from V and 0 bases from J, the gap between germline ends came to 4 bases. The germline V gene encodes CDR1 GTSNPN and CDR2 SVGIG (reference sequence). There are 13 residues in the CDR3.

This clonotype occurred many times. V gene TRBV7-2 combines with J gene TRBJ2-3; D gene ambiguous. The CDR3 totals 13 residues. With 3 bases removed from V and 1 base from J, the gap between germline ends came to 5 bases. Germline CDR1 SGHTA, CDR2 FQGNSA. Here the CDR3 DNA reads TGTGCCAGCAGCTTCGGACGCACAGATACGCAGTATTTT. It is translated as CASSFGRTDTQYF. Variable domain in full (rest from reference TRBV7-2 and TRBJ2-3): GAGVSQSPSNKVTEKGKDVELRCDPISGHTALYWYRQSLGQGLEFLIYFQGNSAPDKSGLPSDRFSAERTGGSVSTLTIQRTQQEDSAVYLCASSFGRTDTQYFGPGTRLTVL.

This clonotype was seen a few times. The CDR3 here is CASSFTKETQYF. DNA of the CDR3: TGTGCCAGCAGCTTTACTAAAGAGACCCAGTACTTC. The rearrangement joins TRBV5-6 to TRBJ2-5, with unresolved D. Germline assignment: CDR1 SGHDT and CDR2 YYEEEE. V was cut by 2 bases and J by 3 bases, with 5 bases left in between. CDR3 length: 12 residues.

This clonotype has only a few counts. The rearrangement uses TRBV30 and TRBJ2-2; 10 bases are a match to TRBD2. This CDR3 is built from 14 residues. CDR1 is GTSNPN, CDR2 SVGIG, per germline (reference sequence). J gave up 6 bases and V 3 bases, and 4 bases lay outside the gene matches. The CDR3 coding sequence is TGTGCCTGGAGGGGGACTAGCGACTCCGGGGAGCTGTTTTTT. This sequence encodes CAWRGTSDSGELFF.

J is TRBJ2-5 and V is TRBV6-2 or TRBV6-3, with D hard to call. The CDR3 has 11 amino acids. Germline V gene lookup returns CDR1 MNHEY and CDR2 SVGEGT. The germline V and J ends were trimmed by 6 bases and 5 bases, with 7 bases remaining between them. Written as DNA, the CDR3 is TGTGCCAGCAGCGTCGCCGAGACCCAGTACTTC. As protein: CASSVAETQYF.

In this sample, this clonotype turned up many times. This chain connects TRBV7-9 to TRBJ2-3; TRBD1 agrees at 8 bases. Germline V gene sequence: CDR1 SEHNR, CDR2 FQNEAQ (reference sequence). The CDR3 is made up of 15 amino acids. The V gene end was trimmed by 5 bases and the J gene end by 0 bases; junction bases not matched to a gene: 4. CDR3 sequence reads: CASSKRQGSTDTQYF. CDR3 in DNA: TGTGCCAGCAGCAAAAGACAGGGGAGCACAGATACGCAGTATTTT.